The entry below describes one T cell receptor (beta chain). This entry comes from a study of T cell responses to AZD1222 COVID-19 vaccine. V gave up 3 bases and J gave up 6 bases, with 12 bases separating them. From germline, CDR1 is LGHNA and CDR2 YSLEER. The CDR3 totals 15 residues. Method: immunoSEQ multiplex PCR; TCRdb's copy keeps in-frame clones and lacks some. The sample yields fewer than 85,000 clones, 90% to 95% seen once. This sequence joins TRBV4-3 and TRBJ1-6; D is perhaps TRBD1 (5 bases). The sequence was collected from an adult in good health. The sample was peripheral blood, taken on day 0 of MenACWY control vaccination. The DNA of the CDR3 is TGCGCCAGCAGCCAGGTGGGACTCACTAATTCACCCCTCCACTTT. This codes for CASSQVGLTNSPLHF.